One T cell receptor beta chain is described in this entry. Its antigen is not yet known. There are no base qualities to consult, and no much larger clone falls within one base. The sample is drawn from a study of blood T cell repertoires in COVID-19 (dated by TCRdb to about 2020). Background on the whole study: Samples from collaborators originated in the United States, Italy and Spain and spanned both the acute and convalescent phases of COVID-19. The samples were drawn from two sources: the first 160 participants of the ongoing ImmuneRACE study, and 1,200 or so subjects contributed by 6 global collaborators. The sample metadata nearly always contained a de-identified subject ID, COVID-19 status, age in years and sex. HLA class I and class II types, where available, came from metadata supplied by the sample provider rather than from assay-based typing. Subjects who had been exposed to COVID-19, were actively infected with it, or had recovered from it provided the deeply sampled blood TCRbeta repertoires that made up the dataset. The repertoires were made available in a free public database intended to serve as a resource for research on the immune response to SARS-CoV-2. The prospective study material was composed of cDNA or gDNA derived from T cells, B-cell-depleted T cells, or PBMCs. Study-level results and caveats: How much clinical and demographic metadata was included differed by source and by participant, and the metadata was provided uncurated.

V lost 0 bases and J lost 4 bases, and the count of bases not matched to a germline gene is 0. Taken from the germline V gene, the CDR1 and CDR2 loops are MGHRA and YSYEKL. The CDR3 measures 13 amino acids from cysteine to phenylalanine. The CDR3 DNA has 39 bases and is translated from base 1. Participants in the prospective study were aged roughly 18 to 100 years, lived in some 24 United States geographic areas, and enrolled through a virtual design. In the prospective study, cohorts were assigned on the basis of participant-reported clinical history obtained from a screening survey and a study questionnaire. For ImmuneRACE Cohort 3, a participant was defined as recovered based on two consecutive negative NP/OP PCR tests, clearance by a healthcare professional, or resolution of symptoms. Mobile phlebotomists in the prospective study collected whole blood, serum and a nasopharyngeal or oropharyngeal swab from every participant. Participants in the prospective study had the option to provide additional blood draws and questionnaires over a roughly two-month period. Prospective study blood samples were shipped either frozen or at room temperature before DNA extraction.

TCRbeta CDR3 regions were amplified from genomic DNA by means of the immunoSEQ Assay, a bias-controlled multiplex PCR. The paper's processing steps were these. Within the assay, amplification of reference gene primers was used to estimate how many nucleated cells each sample contained. Sequence reads were collapsed and filtered to measure the absolute abundance of every unique TCRbeta CDR3 rearrangement. For each sample, productive Simpson clonality was calculated as the square root of Simpson's diversity index over productive rearrangements. Not all clones reach the TCRdb copy of this immuneACCESS table, which keeps in-frame sequences only. Checked studies attribute under half of the gap to unresolved V genes and leave the rest unexplained. The V and J calls and clone size were taken over from that table, and D and trimming were inferred from the DNA. The sample includes about 170,000 clones, with over 75% observed a single time. The ten largest clones represent around 0.77% of the sample.

This receptor was taken from a young woman who had recovered from COVID-19. Sequencing input: PBMCs or T cells enriched from blood (not recorded which). The V and J segments used are TRBV4-1 and TRBJ2-7; 7 of the junction bases match TRBD2. The sequenced DNA: TGCGCCAGCAGCCAAGAGGGGGGGTACGAGCAGTACTTC. The resulting protein is CASSQEGGYEQYF.